A single sample gave rise to the 32 T cell receptor beta chains below, sequenced in a study of low-dose radiotherapy and immunotherapy resistance in tumors. For amplifying TCRs, the PCR ran for around 20 cycles with Phusion, which was used together with a constant-region primer and the adapter on the V primers. Using its own MiXCR run on the reads, TCRdb lists one record per CDR3 protein. The table shows approximately 52,000 distinct CDR3 sequences, with 33% occurring only once. Time point noted: after trial treatment. Stated treatment: LDRT plus nivolumab, ipilimumab, low-dose cyclophosphamide and aspirin (RACIN trial). Sample: PBMCs, taken after low-dose radiotherapy plus immunotherapy. These receptors all stem from a male donor with rectosigmoid adenocarcinoma.

This clonotype was observed many times. This rearrangement joins TRBV13 to TRBJ2-7; 10 nucleotides agree with TRBD2. V lost 4 bases and J lost 1; bases outside the gene matches: 4. Germline assignment: CDR1 PRHDT and CDR2 FYEKMQ (reference sequence). CDR3 size: 15 residues. This CDR3 is CASSSRLAGSYEQYF. DNA of the CDR3: TGTGCCAGCAGCTCACGACTAGCGGGTTCCTACGAGCAGTACTTC.

This clonotype was seen more than once but under ten times. V gene TRBV29-1 combines with J gene TRBJ2-7; 7 bases map to TRBD1. CDR1 is SQVTM and CDR2 is ANQGSEA in the germline V gene. J was trimmed by 5 bases and V by 3 bases; bases with no gene match: 7. This CDR3 comprises 13 residues. The CDR3 protein is CSVDDREGHEQYF. Written as DNA, the CDR3 is TGCAGCGTTGATGACAGGGAAGGCCACGAGCAGTACTTC.

This clonotype was seen a few times. This rearrangement joins TRBV5-1 to TRBJ1-3, with D tentatively TRBD1 (5 bases). Looked up from germline, CDR1 is SGHRS and CDR2 is YFSETQ. The CDR3 is made up of 15 amino acids. With 0 bases removed from V and 2 bases from J, the gap between germline ends came to 9 bases. CDR3 protein: CASSLEGATGNTIYF. In DNA form, the CDR3 reads TGCGCCAGCAGCTTGGAAGGGGCCACTGGAAACACCATATATTTT.

The chain is built from TRBV26 and TRBJ2-7; the D call of TRBD1 is as the table states it, not checked on the DNA. TRBV26 is a listed pseudogene. The CDR3 runs 17 residues. CDR3 sequence (DNA): TGTGCCAGCATCACAGCGGGGCGACAGGGACCAGGCTACGAGCAGTACTTC. This encodes CASITAGRQGPGYEQYF.

This clonotype occurred many times. The V call is TRBV25-1, the J call TRBJ2-2; no definite D call. Germline CDR1 MGHDK, CDR2 SYGVNS. Trimming took 8 bases from V and 3 from J, leaving 16 bases between them. The CDR3 has 15 amino acids. This CDR3 is CASSSQDRDTGELFF. The CDR3 bases are TGTGCCAGCTCCAGCCAAGACCGGGACACCGGGGAGCTGTTTTTT.

This clonotype was detected many times. The chain carries TRBV5-1 and TRBJ1-1, with D uncertain. Germline V CDR1 and CDR2: SGHRS, YFSETQ. The CDR3 sequence is 13 residues long. V was trimmed by 0 bases and J by 5 bases, leaving 8 bases between them. CDR3 nucleotide sequence: TGCGCCAGCAGCTTGGACATCAGGACTGAAGCTTTCTTT. Encoded protein: CASSLDIRTEAFF.

This clonotype was observed at least ten times. The chain links TRBV7-9 to TRBJ2-3, with D maybe TRBD1 (6 bases). The germline V gene has CDR1 SEHNR and CDR2 FQNEAQ (reference sequence). This CDR3 is 13 amino acids long. V was pared by 3 bases and J by 6 bases, with 10 bases between. In DNA form, the CDR3 reads TGTGCCAGCAGCTTTAAGGGGGAGGATACGCAGTATTTT. Its protein product is CASSFKGEDTQYF.

This chain joins TRBV12-3 or TRBV12-4 and TRBJ2-2; 9 bases are a match to TRBD1. The CDR3 is 16 residues long. The J segment lost 5 bases and the V segment lost 3 bases, leaving 7 bases of the junction unmatched. Here the CDR3 DNA reads TGTGCCAGCAGTTTTTCACAGGGGGCTCGGACCGGGGAGCTGTTTTTT. Its translation: CASSFSQGARTGELFF.

The chain uses TRBV20-1 and TRBJ1-1, with 10 bases that match TRBD1. Germline V CDR1 and CDR2: DFQATT, SNEGSKA (reference sequence). V lost 3 bases, J lost 5 bases, and 6 bases stayed unmatched. CDR3 length: 14 residues. The CDR3 loop is CSARDRGVETEAFF. DNA for the CDR3: TGCAGTGCTAGGGACAGGGGGGTTGAGACTGAAGCTTTCTTT.

This clonotype was observed at least ten times. The rearrangement joins TRBV10-3 to TRBJ2-7; D gene uncertain. Germline V gene sequence: CDR1 ENHRY, CDR2 SYGVKD. The ends were cut back, 0 bases at V and 6 bases at J, with 3 bases in the middle. The CDR3 runs 11 residues. This CDR3 is CAISESLEQYF. The CDR3 region has the DNA TGTGCCATCAGTGAGTCTCTCGAGCAGTACTTC.

This clonotype has at least ten counts. The chain recombines TRBV2 with TRBJ1-1, with a possible D match to TRBD1 (6 bases). Between the trimmed V and J ends, which lost 3 bases and 6 bases, there was a span of 8 bases. Germline values: CDR1 SNHLY, CDR2 FYNNEI. The length of the CDR3 is 12 residues. The CDR3 reads CASSDWGPEAFF. CDR3 in DNA: TGTGCCAGCAGTGATTGGGGGCCTGAAGCTTTCTTT.

This clonotype was seen repeatedly, ten times or more. The chain combines TRBV20-1 with TRBJ1-5, with D unresolved. CDR1 is DFQATT and CDR2 is SNEGSKA in the germline V gene (reference sequence). The CDR3 runs 12 residues. Trimming cost V 4 bases and J 7 bases, with 11 bases left between them. CDR3 amino acids: CSATAGNQPQHF. The CDR3 DNA is TGCAGTGCTACAGCGGGTAACCAGCCCCAGCATTTT.

Relative to its sample, this clonotype is medium-sized (0.01 to 0.1%). This sequence joins TRBV5-4 and TRBJ2-1; the D is unclear. The V end was cut by 4 bases, the J end by 0 bases, with 8 bases between. CDR1 is SGHNT, CDR2 YYREEE, per germline (reference sequence). CDR3 length: 14 residues. The CDR3 loop is CASSRPSSYNEQFF. In DNA, the CDR3 is TGTGCCAGCAGCCGACCGAGCTCCTACAATGAGCAGTTCTTC.

This clonotype was seen many times. This chain links TRBV29-1 with TRBJ2-3; 8 bases map to TRBD1. Germline CDR1 and CDR2: SQVTM and ANQGSEA. V was pared by 7 bases and J by 2 bases, with 5 bases of the junction left unmatched. This CDR3 comprises 13 residues. The CDR3 region has the DNA TGCAGCGAACGCAGGGGGCTCACAGATACGCAGTATTTT. This sequence encodes CSERRGLTDTQYF.

As regards this clonotype: This likely stems from a read error, as it lies one base from a far larger clone. V gene TRBV5-3 combines with J gene TRBJ2-7, with D uncertain. TRBV5-3 is an open reading frame whose function is uncertain. The CDR3 runs to 11 residues. The V end lost 8 bases, the J end lost 7 bases, and 13 bases lay between the germline ends. The CDR3 region is CASKIYNEQYF. The CDR3 nucleotides read TGTGCCAGCAAGATTTACAATGAGCAGTACTTC.

This clonotype was observed at least ten times. The chain is built from TRBV7-2 and TRBJ2-1, with D unresolved. In germline, CDR1 is SGHTA, CDR2 FQGNSA. V was clipped by 0 bases and J by 4 bases, with 10 bases between them. The CDR3 is made up of 15 amino acids. In nucleotides, the CDR3 is TGTGCCAGCAGCTTAGCATTTAATAGTTACAATGAGCAGTTCTTC. This codes for CASSLAFNSYNEQFF. Full variable domain (outside the CDR3, taken from reference TRBV7-2 and TRBJ2-1): GAGVSQSPSNKVTEKGKDVELRCDPISGHTALYWYRQSLGQGLEFLIYFQGNSAPDKSGLPSDRFSAERTGGSVSTLTIQRTQQEDSAVYLCASSLAFNSYNEQFFGPGTRLTVL.

The chain combines TRBV5-1 with TRBJ1-2; D is unresolved. Germline V gives CDR1 SGHRS, CDR2 YFSETQ. The CDR3 sequence is 16 residues long. Deletions cut 0 bases from V and 0 bases from J, with 12 bases between. CDR3 sequence: CASSLEPLSTNYGYTF. CDR3 DNA: TGCGCCAGCAGCTTGGAGCCGCTATCCACTAACTATGGCTACACCTTC.

The chain combines TRBV7-2 with TRBJ2-5; 9 bases fit TRBD2. There are 16 residues in the CDR3. V shed 6 bases and J 1 base; nucleotides not matched to a gene: 9. CDR1 is SGHTA and CDR2 is FQGNSA in the germline V gene. The CDR3 DNA reads as TGTGCCAGCAGTCTTTCTACTAGCGGGCCCCAAGAGACCCAGTACTTC. Its protein is CASSLSTSGPQETQYF.

Ten or more counts support this clonotype. J is TRBJ2-5 and V is TRBV7-9; D gene uncertain. The CDR3 is 15 residues long. V shed 1 base and J shed 3 bases, with 12 bases lying between them. Germline V gene data show CDR1 as SEHNR and CDR2 as FQNEAQ (reference sequence). CDR3 coding DNA: TGTGCCAGCAGCTTAGATTGGTGGTCGGAAGAGACCCAGTACTTC. Translation: CASSLDWWSEETQYF.

This clonotype was found many times. This sequence joins TRBV19 and TRBJ2-1; 7 nucleotides line up with TRBD1. Germline V CDR1 and CDR2: LNHDA, SQIVND (reference sequence). This CDR3 region has 13 residues. The V segment lost 6 bases and the J segment 6 bases; nucleotides outside the gene matches: 5. The CDR3 here is CASRRGGLNEQFF. The DNA for the CDR3 is TGTGCCAGTAGGCGAGGGGGCCTCAATGAGCAGTTCTTC.

This clonotype showed up many times. The CDR3 DNA is TGTGCCAGCAGCTTAGGGGGCTATGGGGGAGAGACCCAGTACTTC. It is translated as CASSLGGYGGETQYF. The genes are TRBV7-2 and TRBJ2-5; D is perhaps TRBD1 or TRBD2 (5 bases each). The germline V and J ends were trimmed by 1 base and 4 bases, with 13 bases remaining between them. Germline V gene lookup returns CDR1 SGHTA and CDR2 FQGNSA. The CDR3 consists of 15 residues.

This clonotype appeared many times. The V and J genes are TRBV6-2 or TRBV6-3 and TRBJ2-5; D not certain. Trimming took off 3 bases at V and 5 bases at J, with 10 bases between the two ends. Per the germline V gene, CDR1 is MNHEY and CDR2 is SVGEGT. The CDR3 contains 13 residues. CDR3 nucleotides: TGTGCCAGCAGTTATATGGAGCAGGAGACCCAGTACTTC. Translation gives CASSYMEQETQYF.

V is TRBV19 and J is TRBJ1-5; perhaps TRBD1 as D (5 bases). The CDR3 is 12 amino acids. V lost 6 bases and J 6 bases, leaving 9 bases between the germline ends. Germline loops: CDR1 LNHDA, CDR2 SQIVND (reference sequence). CDR3 in amino acids: CASRIGAQPQHF. In DNA form, the CDR3 reads TGTGCCAGTAGGATCGGGGCTCAGCCCCAGCATTTT.

This clonotype was seen many times. The chain is built from TRBV5-1 and TRBJ1-3; D gene ambiguous. From germline, CDR1 is SGHRS and CDR2 YFSETQ. The V gene lost 0 bases and the J gene lost 8 bases, with 12 bases spanning the gap. The CDR3 consists of 14 residues. The CDR3 coding sequence is TGCGCCAGCAGCTTGGCCAGAAATCGAGACACCATATATTTT. Translated: CASSLARNRDTIYF. Filled out from reference TRBV5-1 and TRBJ1-3, the complete variable domain reads KAGVTQTPRYLIKTRGQQVTLSCSPISGHRSVSWYQQTPGQGLQFLFEYFSETQRNKGNFPGRFSGRQFSNSRSEMNVSTLELGDSALYLCASSLARNRDTIYFGEGSWLTVV.

The table lists this clonotype with many counts. This sequence joins TRBV9 and TRBJ2-6, with 8 bases identical to TRBD2. CDR3 size: 17 residues. The V segment lost 6 bases and the J segment 0 bases; nucleotides outside the gene matches: 8. CDR1 is SGDLS and CDR2 is YYNGEE in the germline V gene. CDR3 sequence: CASTPAGGNSGANVLTF. Here the CDR3 DNA reads TGTGCCAGCACCCCGGCGGGGGGTAACTCTGGGGCCAACGTCCTGACTTTC.

At least ten counts were recorded for this clonotype. This chain links TRBV6-2 or TRBV6-3 with TRBJ2-4; no definite D call. The CDR3 loop spans 19 amino acids. Germline V lookup: CDR1 MNHEY, CDR2 SVGEGT. The germline V and J ends were trimmed by 0 bases and 8 bases, with 26 bases remaining between them. As DNA, the CDR3 is TGTGCCAGCAGTTACTCTTCCATTCAGAGGACCCCCCGTTCGGACATTCAGTACTTC. It yields the protein CASSYSSIQRTPRSDIQYF.

This clonotype was seen at least ten times. The CDR3 nucleotides read TGTGCCAGCAGTTCGCGGGATACGCAGTATTTT. This sequence encodes CASSSRDTQYF. The rearrangement links TRBV6-2 or TRBV6-3 to TRBJ2-3, with unresolved D. V shed 4 bases and J shed 6 bases, with 5 bases lying between them. CDR1 is MNHEY and CDR2 is SVGEGT in the germline V gene. CDR3 length equals 11 residues.

This clonotype occurred a few times. This chain links TRBV5-1 with TRBJ2-1; no clear D. Trimming took 0 bases from V and 1 from J, leaving 11 bases between them. The CDR3 covers 16 residues. The germline V gene encodes CDR1 SGHRS and CDR2 YFSETQ. In DNA, the CDR3 is TGCGCCAGCAGCTTGGTTGCCTTGGGATCCTACAATGAGCAGTTCTTC. Protein: CASSLVALGSYNEQFF.

This sequence joins TRBV29-1 and TRBJ1-1, with 7 bases that match TRBD1. The CDR3 runs 13 residues. Trimming cost V 7 bases and J 1 base; bases outside gene matches: 6. Germline CDR1 reads SQVTM; CDR2 reads ANQGSEA. The CDR3: CSGSTGQNTEAFF. The DNA for the CDR3 is TGCAGCGGGTCGACAGGGCAGAACACTGAAGCTTTCTTT. The full variable domain, in which reference TRBV29-1 and TRBJ1-1 provide the parts outside the CDR3, is SAVISQKPSRDICQRGTSLTIQCQVDSQVTMMFWYRQQPGQSLTLIATANQGSEATYESGFVIDKFPISRPNLTFSTLTVSNMSPEDSSIYLCSGSTGQNTEAFFGQGTRLTVV.

Only one count was recorded for this clonotype. The rearrangement joins TRBV5-6 to TRBJ2-3; unclear D gene. V lost 0 bases, J lost 5 bases, and 16 bases lay in between. CDR3 length equals 16 residues. The germline V gene has CDR1 SGHDT and CDR2 YYEEEE. The CDR3 nucleotides read TGTGCCAGCAGCTTGGAGGCGGCCCCCCTGGTAGATACGCAGTATTTT. Residues: CASSLEAAPLVDTQYF.

With respect to this clonotype: The likely explanation is a read error, given a far larger clone one base away. V and J are TRBV2 and TRBJ2-1; tentatively, D is TRBD2 (6 bases). With 2 bases removed from V and 10 bases from J, the gap between germline ends came to 18 bases. Germline loops: CDR1 SNHLY, CDR2 FYNNEI. The CDR3 totals 15 residues. CDR3 sequence (DNA): TGTGCCAGCAGTGAAATGGGGGGAGGTTCCTACGAGCAGTTCTTC. Translated, it gives CASSEMGGGSYEQFF.

V is TRBV9 and J is TRBJ2-2, with D hard to call. There are 14 residues in the CDR3. The V gene's germline CDR1 is SGDLS and CDR2 YYNGEE. V lost 3 bases and J 0 bases, leaving 6 bases between the germline ends. CDR3 in amino acids: CASSGTPNTGELFF. The CDR3 coding sequence is TGTGCCAGCAGCGGTACACCGAACACCGGGGAGCTGTTTTTT.